The 9 T cell receptor beta chains presented below share a single source sample, sequenced in a study of high-grade serous ovarian cancer treatment subgroups. Only in-frame clones appear in the TCRdb table, and some are missing; sequencing was by immunoSEQ multiplex PCR. The profile shows some 3,100 clones, roughly 59% of them singletons. Tumor samples were obtained before definitive surgery or chemotherapy. The sequenced material came from tumor tissue. The receptors were sampled from a human donor with high-grade serous ovarian cancer.

The chain has TRBV4-1 and TRBJ2-7; 10 bases align to TRBD1. Per germline, CDR1 MGHRA and CDR2 YSYEKL. Trimming cost V 0 bases and J 2 bases; bases outside gene matches: 7. The CDR3 runs to 17 residues. This CDR3 reads CASSQDWGQGLTYEQYF. In DNA form, the CDR3 reads TGCGCCAGCAGCCAAGATTGGGGACAGGGGCTAACCTACGAGCAGTACTTC.

This rearrangement joins TRBV7-2 to TRBJ1-1; D is unclear. This CDR3 contains 14 residues. Deletions cut 4 bases from V and 2 bases from J, with 11 bases between. The germline gives CDR1 SGHTA, CDR2 FQGNSA. CDR3: CASSSTSFNTEAFF. CDR3 nucleotide sequence: TGTGCCAGCAGCTCGACTAGTTTCAACACTGAAGCTTTCTTT.

The chain joins TRBV6-5 to TRBJ2-4; TRBD1 might be the D (6 bases). This CDR3 is 14 amino acids long. Trimming took off 4 bases at V and 8 bases at J, with 15 bases between the two ends. Germline-derived CDR1 and CDR2 are MNHEY and SVGAGI. CDR3 coding DNA: TGTGCCAGCAGTTTTGGACTGGGGGCGGACATTCAGTACTTC. It translates to CASSFGLGADIQYF.

V gene TRBV7-2 combines with J gene TRBJ2-3; 15 nucleotides match TRBD2. The CDR3 is 18 residues long. Germline trimming cut 5 bases from V and 1 base from J; bases unmatched to any gene: 7. The germline gives CDR1 SGHTA, CDR2 FQGNSA. The CDR3 DNA sequence: TGTGCCAGCAGCCCGAGGACTAGCGGGGGGGCCGGCACAGATACGCAGTATTTT. Translating it yields CASSPRTSGGAGTDTQYF. The variable domain in full, with the rest retrieved from reference TRBV7-2 and TRBJ2-3, is GAGVSQSPSNKVTEKGKDVELRCDPISGHTALYWYRQSLGQGLEFLIYFQGNSAPDKSGLPSDRFSAERTGGSVSTLTIQRTQQEDSAVYLCASSPRTSGGAGTDTQYFGPGTRLTVL.

The rearrangement uses TRBV25-1 and TRBJ2-1; D tentatively fits TRBD1 or TRBD2 (5 bases each). The CDR3 contains 11 residues. From germline, CDR1 is MGHDK and CDR2 SYGVNS. Between the trimmed V and J ends, which lost 4 bases and 7 bases, there was a span of 5 bases. DNA of the CDR3: TGTGCCAGCAGTGGGGGGAATGAGCAGTTCTTC. Translation: CASSGGNEQFF.

The genes are TRBV7-3 and TRBJ2-5, with unresolved D. There are 13 residues in the CDR3. Trimming cost V 1 base and J 2 bases, with 5 bases left between them. CDR1 and CDR2 from the germline V gene are SGHTA and FQGTGA. CDR3 region: CASSLSPQETQYF. CDR3 DNA: TGTGCCAGCAGCTTAAGCCCTCAAGAGACCCAGTACTTC.

The CDR3 DNA reads TGTGCCTGGAGTCCTACGACGAGGTTGTCTAATGAAAAACTGTTTTTT. It translates to CAWSPTTRLSNEKLFF. The chain links TRBV30 to TRBJ1-4; D is undetermined. Deletions cut 2 bases from V and 3 bases from J, with 16 bases between. This CDR3 spans 16 amino acids. From germline, CDR1 is GTSNPN and CDR2 SVGIG (reference sequence).

J is TRBJ1-6 and V is TRBV4-3, with a possible D match to TRBD1 (5 bases). The CDR3 covers 14 residues. The V gene's germline CDR1 is LGHNA and CDR2 YSLEER. V gave up 1 base and J gave up 11 bases, with 12 bases separating them. The CDR3 sequence: CASSQAWGWPPLHF. The CDR3 coding sequence is TGCGCCAGCAGCCAAGCTTGGGGCTGGCCACCCCTCCACTTT.

V usage is TRBV6-1 and J usage is TRBJ2-5; 8 nucleotides match TRBD2. This CDR3 is built from 15 residues. Per the germline V gene, CDR1 is MNHNS and CDR2 is SASEGT. V lost 5 bases, J lost 3 bases, and 8 bases stayed unmatched. As DNA, the CDR3 is TGTGCCAGCAGTTCGACTAGCGCGGTAAAAGAGACCCAGTACTTC. Translating gives CASSSTSAVKETQYF.